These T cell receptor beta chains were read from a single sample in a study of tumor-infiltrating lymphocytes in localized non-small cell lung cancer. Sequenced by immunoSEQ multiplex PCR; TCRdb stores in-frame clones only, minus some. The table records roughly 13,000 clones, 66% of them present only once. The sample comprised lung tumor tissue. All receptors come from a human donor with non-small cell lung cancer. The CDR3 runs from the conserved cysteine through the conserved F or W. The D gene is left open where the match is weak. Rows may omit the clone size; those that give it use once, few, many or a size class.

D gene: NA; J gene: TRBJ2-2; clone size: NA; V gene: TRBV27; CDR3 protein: CASSQSGGVYTGELFF; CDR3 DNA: TGTGCCAGCAGTCAATCCGGGGGAGTTTACACCGGGGAGCTGTTTTTT
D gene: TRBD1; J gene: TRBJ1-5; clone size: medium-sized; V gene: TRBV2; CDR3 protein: CASKRDSTGNQPQHF; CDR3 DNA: TGTGCCAGCAAGAGGGACAGCACGGGCAATCAGCCCCAGCATTTT
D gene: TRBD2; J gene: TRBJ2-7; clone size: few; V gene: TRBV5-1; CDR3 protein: CASSSGLGEIEQYF; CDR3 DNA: TGCGCCAGCAGCTCTGGACTAGGCGAGATCGAGCAGTACTTC
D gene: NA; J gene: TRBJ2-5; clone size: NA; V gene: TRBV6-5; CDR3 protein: CASSTGQQETQYF; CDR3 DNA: TGTGCCAGCAGTACAGGACAGCAAGAGACCCAGTACTTC
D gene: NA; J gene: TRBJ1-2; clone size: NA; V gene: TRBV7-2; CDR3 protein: CASSLTGRGYTF; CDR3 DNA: TGTGCCAGCAGCCTTACGGGGCGAGGCTACACCTTC
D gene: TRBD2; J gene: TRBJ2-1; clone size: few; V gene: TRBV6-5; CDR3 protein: CASSYTLAGVSNEQFF; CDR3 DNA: TGTGCCAGCAGTTACACCCTAGCGGGAGTAAGCAATGAGCAGTTCTTC
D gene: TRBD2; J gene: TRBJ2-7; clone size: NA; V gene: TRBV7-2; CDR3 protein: CASSLAGRASYEQYF; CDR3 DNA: TGTGCCAGCAGCTTAGCCGGGAGGGCTTCCTACGAGCAGTACTTC
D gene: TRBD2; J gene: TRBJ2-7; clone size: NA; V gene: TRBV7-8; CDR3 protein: CASSRGLAAYEQYF; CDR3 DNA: TGTGCCAGCAGTAGGGGACTAGCGGCCTACGAGCAGTACTTC
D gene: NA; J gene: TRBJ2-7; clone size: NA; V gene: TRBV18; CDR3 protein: CASSQAGTGSYEQYF; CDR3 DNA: TGTGCCAGCTCCCAAGCGGGGACAGGCTCCTACGAGCAGTACTTC
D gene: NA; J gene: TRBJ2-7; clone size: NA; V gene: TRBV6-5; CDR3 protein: CASSYAPPPEQYF; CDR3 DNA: TGTGCCAGCAGTTACGCCCCCCCGCCCGAGCAGTACTTC
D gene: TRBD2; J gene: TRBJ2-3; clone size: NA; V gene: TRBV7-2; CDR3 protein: CASRVGLATDTQYF; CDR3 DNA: TGTGCCAGCAGGGTGGGACTAGCGACAGATACGCAGTATTTT
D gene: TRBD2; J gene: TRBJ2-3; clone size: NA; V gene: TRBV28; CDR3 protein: CASSNGGGSWTDTQYF; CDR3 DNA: TGTGCCAGCAGCAACGGGGGGGGAAGTTGGACAGATACGCAGTATTTT
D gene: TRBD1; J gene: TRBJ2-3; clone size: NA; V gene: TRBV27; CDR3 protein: CASSRDSRTDTQYF; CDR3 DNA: TGTGCCAGCAGTCGGGACAGCCGCACAGATACGCAGTATTTT
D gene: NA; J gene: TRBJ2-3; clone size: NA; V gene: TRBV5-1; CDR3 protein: CASSRSDSTDTQYF; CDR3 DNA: TGCGCCAGCAGTAGGAGTGATAGCACAGATACGCAGTATTTT
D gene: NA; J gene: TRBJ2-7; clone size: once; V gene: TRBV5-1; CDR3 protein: CASSLEGGRIPYEQYF; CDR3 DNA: TGCGCCAGCAGCTTGGAGGGGGGAAGGATTCCCTACGAGCAGTACTTC
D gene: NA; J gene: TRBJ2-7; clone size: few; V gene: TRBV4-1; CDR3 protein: CASTPGGTFNEQYF; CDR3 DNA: TGCGCCAGCACCCCCGGTGGGACCTTTAACGAGCAGTACTTC
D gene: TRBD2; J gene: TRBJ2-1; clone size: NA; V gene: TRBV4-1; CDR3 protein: CASSQLLAGSGNEQFF; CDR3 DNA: TGCGCCAGCAGCCAATTACTAGCGGGATCAGGTAATGAGCAGTTCTTC
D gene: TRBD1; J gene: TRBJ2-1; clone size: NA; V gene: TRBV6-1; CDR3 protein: CASSDTWDRTYNEQFF; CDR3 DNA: TGTGCCAGCAGTGATACCTGGGACAGGACCTACAATGAGCAGTTCTTC
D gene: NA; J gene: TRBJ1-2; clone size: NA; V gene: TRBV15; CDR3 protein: CATSSSRSNYGYTF; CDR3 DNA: TGTGCCACCAGCAGTAGCAGGTCTAACTATGGCTACACCTTC